This paragraph covers one TCR beta chain sequence. CDR1 is SGHVS, CDR2 FQNEAQ, per germline. V was pared by 1 base and J by 10 bases, with 7 bases between. The CDR3 covers 11 residues. The data derive from a study of blood T cell repertoires in COVID-19. Across the whole study: PBMCs, B-cell-depleted T cells, or T cells were the source of the cDNA or gDNA that made up the material.

Recruits, aged roughly 18 to 89 years, lived in 24 US areas. Participants' reported clinical history set cohort assignment. In the original analysis: Reference gene primers were amplified, and this amplification served to estimate nucleated cell counts. TCRdb's copy holds only in-frame clones and misses some; the assay was immunoSEQ multiplex PCR. V, J and clone size were drawn from that table, and D and trimming were deduced from the DNA. The table has around 200,000 clones, roughly 83% seen once. Sequencing was carried out using PBMCs or T cells enriched from blood (not recorded which). The receptor was derived from a man aged 40-49 years with acute COVID-19. The chain is built from TRBV7-8 and TRBJ1-2, with no clear D. The CDR3 sequence is CASSLGSLYTF. CDR3 nucleotides: TGTGCCAGCAGCTTAGGTTCTCTCTACACCTTC. Full variable domain (outside the CDR3, taken from reference TRBV7-8 and TRBJ1-2): GAGVSQSPRYKVAKRGQDVALRCDPISGHVSLFWYQQALGQGPEFLTYFQNEAQLDKSGLPSDRFFAERPEGSVSTLKIQRTQQEDSAVYLCASSLGSLYTFGSGTRLTVV.